These 19 T cell receptor beta chains originate from one sample sequenced in a study of Ad26.COV2.S vaccination and SARS-CoV-2 variants. Treatment specified: some 19 received Ad26.COV2.S at low or high dose, single or two shots; 5 received placebo; per-sample allocation not given. Each sample was drawn 63 days after the first injection (of vaccine or placebo). The method was immunoSEQ multiplex PCR; TCRdb's version includes in-frame clones alone and lacks a portion of them. The table lists over 200,000 clones, approximately 90% of them singletons, with roughly a tenth in the top ten. The sequences come from peripheral blood, collected in a trial of Ad26.COV2.S vaccine versus placebo. These receptors came from a person between 18 and 59 years old who received the Ad26.COV2.S COVID-19 vaccine or a placebo.

This sequence joins TRBV4-2 and TRBJ2-7; D perhaps matches TRBD2 (5 bases). CDR1 is LGHNA, CDR2 YNFKEQ, per germline. CDR3 length equals 13 residues. Between the trimmed V and J ends, which lost 0 bases and 7 bases, there was a span of 10 bases. The CDR3 nucleotides are TGTGCCAGCAGCCAAGATCTAGCCGGGGAGCAGTACTTC. This codes for CASSQDLAGEQYF.

The V call is TRBV10-3, the J call TRBJ2-7; the match to TRBD1 covers 7 bases. Germline V gives CDR1 ENHRY, CDR2 SYGVKD. This CDR3 has 14 residues. V shed 6 bases and J 1 base; nucleotides not matched to a gene: 6. This chain's CDR3 is CAISRDSVSYEQYF. CDR3 nucleotide sequence: TGTGCCATCAGCCGGGACAGTGTTTCCTACGAGCAGTACTTC.

This clone was seen just once. The V and J genes are TRBV29-1 and TRBJ1-2, with TRBD1 as a possible D gene (5 bases). Trimming took 1 base from V and 2 from J, leaving 11 bases between them. Germline V gene sequence: CDR1 SQVTM, CDR2 ANQGSEA. The CDR3 covers 14 residues. The CDR3 bases are TGCAGCGTTGAAGCCCGGGACGGCAACTATGGCTACACCTTC. Residues: CSVEARDGNYGYTF.

V gene TRBV28 combines with J gene TRBJ1-2; D is perhaps TRBD1 (6 bases). The CDR3 consists of 20 residues. The germline V and J ends were trimmed by 5 bases and 7 bases, with 35 bases remaining between them. Per germline, CDR1 MDHEN and CDR2 SYDVKM. CDR3 protein: CASSARPLWGRFYFLSGYTF. CDR3 sequence (DNA): TGTGCCAGCAGTGCCCGTCCCCTCTGGGGGCGGTTTTACTTTTTATCTGGCTACACCTTC.

The rearrangement uses TRBV3-1 (or the pseudogene TRBV3-2) and TRBJ1-6, with TRBD1 matching over 7 bases. CDR1 and CDR2 from the germline V gene are LGHDT and YNNKEL (reference sequence). The V gene end was trimmed by 1 base and the J gene end by 0 bases; junction bases not matched to a gene: 12. This CDR3 has 20 amino acids. This chain's CDR3 is CASSQGVTGYLSSYNSPLHF. CDR3 coding DNA: TGTGCCAGCAGCCAAGGGGTGACAGGGTATCTGAGCTCCTATAATTCACCCCTCCACTTT.

This clone was seen a handful of times. The rearrangement uses TRBV6-2 or TRBV6-3 and TRBJ2-2; TRBD2 matches at 11 bases. Germline V gene lookup returns CDR1 MNHEY and CDR2 SVGEGT. The CDR3 is made up of 17 amino acids. Trimming at V came to 0 bases and at J to 0 bases, leaving 0 bases not matched to a gene. DNA of the CDR3: TGTGCCAGCAGTTACTCTAGCGGGGGGGCGAACACCGGGGAGCTGTTTTTT. This codes for CASSYSSGGANTGELFF.

The genes are TRBV11-2 and TRBJ2-7; D unclear. V gave up 5 bases and J gave up 7 bases, with 12 bases separating them. Germline-derived CDR1 and CDR2 are SGHAT and FQNNGV. This CDR3 region has 12 residues. The DNA for the CDR3 is TGTGCCAGCAGCACCTCGAGCAGGGAGCAGTACTTC. It encodes CASSTSSREQYF.

V usage is TRBV5-5 and J usage is TRBJ2-3; the match to TRBD2 covers 12 bases. The CDR3 has 16 amino acids. J lost 2 bases, V lost 4 bases, and 5 bases had no gene match. The germline CDR1 and CDR2 sequences are SGHKS and YYEKEE (reference sequence). The DNA for the CDR3 is TGTGCCAGCAGCATGGGACTAGCGGGCATCACAGATACGCAGTATTTT. Encoded protein: CASSMGLAGITDTQYF.

The rearrangement links TRBV10-3 to TRBJ2-7; D may correspond to TRBD1 or TRBD2 (5 bases each). The germline V gene encodes CDR1 ENHRY and CDR2 SYGVKD. The CDR3 runs to 15 residues. Trimming pared 2 bases from V and 6 bases from J, leaving 17 bases between. CDR3 bases: TGTGCCATCAGTGAGCACCTGAGCGAGAGGGGCGAGCAGTACTTC. Protein sequence: CAISEHLSERGEQYF.

The rearrangement links TRBV19 to TRBJ1-5, with TRBD1 as a possible D gene (6 bases). Trimming took off 7 bases at V and 2 bases at J, with 21 bases between the two ends. Germline CDR1 reads LNHDA; CDR2 reads SQIVND (reference sequence). The CDR3 runs to 17 residues. CDR3: CASNSRQVRAGNQPQHF. The CDR3 DNA follows: TGTGCCAGTAATTCGAGACAGGTACGTGCGGGCAATCAGCCCCAGCATTTT.

In its sample, this clone was seen a few times. The chain is built from TRBV24-1 and TRBJ2-2, with TRBD1 matching over 7 bases. V trimming: 1 base; J trimming: 2 bases; junction bases outside the gene matches: 3. The CDR3 length is 16 residues. Germline V gene lookup returns CDR1 KGHDR and CDR2 SFDVKD. CDR3 sequence: CATSDFGTENTGELFF. The CDR3 DNA follows: TGTGCCACCAGTGATTTTGGGACAGAAAACACCGGGGAGCTGTTTTTT.

The chain joins TRBV7-3 to TRBJ2-5, with a weak D call TRBD1 (7 bases). Germline V gene data show CDR1 as SGHTA and CDR2 as FQGTGA. The CDR3 is 14 residues long. The V end was cut by 3 bases, the J end by 5 bases, with 13 bases between. CDR3 nucleotide sequence: TGTGCCAGCAGCTTGGAGGGGGCGCGGGAGACCCAGTACTTC. Encoded protein: CASSLEGARETQYF. The full variable domain, in which reference TRBV7-3 and TRBJ2-5 provide the parts outside the CDR3, is GAGVSQTPSNKVTEKGKYVELRCDPISGHTALYWYRQSLGQGPEFLIYFQGTGAADDSGLPNDRFFAVRPEGSVSTLKIQRTERGDSAVYLCASSLEGARETQYFGPGTRLLVL.

This clone has more than one count but fewer than ten. The gene calls are TRBV30 and TRBJ1-2, with D maybe TRBD1 (5 bases). The CDR3 totals 15 residues. With 3 bases removed from V and 0 bases from J, the gap between germline ends came to 14 bases. Germline lookup yields CDR1 GTSNPN and CDR2 SVGIG (reference sequence). This CDR3 reads CAWRPVGLSNYGYTF. CDR3 sequence (DNA): TGTGCCTGGAGGCCGGTGGGACTTTCTAACTATGGCTACACCTTC. The whole variable domain, filled in from reference TRBV30 and TRBJ1-2, reads SQTIHQWPATLVQPVGSPLSLECTVEGTSNPNLYWYRQAAGRGLQLLFYSVGIGQISSEVPQNLSASRPQDRQFILSSKKLLLSDSGFYLCAWRPVGLSNYGYTFGSGTRLTVV.

The gene calls are TRBV19 and TRBJ2-6; 10 nucleotides line up with TRBD1. The CDR3 covers 17 residues. With 5 bases clipped from V and 0 bases from J, the junction kept 4 bases outside the gene matches. Per the germline V gene, CDR1 is LNHDA and CDR2 is SQIVND (reference sequence). The CDR3 DNA follows: TGTGCCAGTAGTGGGACAGGGGCCCCCTCTGGGGCCAACGTCCTGACTTTC. Translating gives CASSGTGAPSGANVLTF.

The gene calls are TRBV19 and TRBJ2-7; a weak D match, TRBD2 (5 bases). Trimming stripped 7 bases from V and 0 bases from J, with 13 bases between. CDR1 and CDR2 from the germline V gene are LNHDA and SQIVND (reference sequence). The CDR3 is made up of 14 amino acids. CDR3 residues: CASKEGPSSYEQYF. DNA for the CDR3: TGTGCCAGTAAAGAGGGCCCCAGCTCCTACGAGCAGTACTTC.

The chain employs TRBV5-1 and TRBJ2-5, with 7 nucleotides matching TRBD2. J gave up 5 bases and V 6 bases, and 7 bases lay outside the gene matches. Per germline, CDR1 SGHRS and CDR2 YFSETQ. The CDR3 has 13 residues. The CDR3 DNA follows: TGCGCCAGCAACCCCATGGGAGGGGAGACCCAGTACTTC. Its protein product is CASNPMGGETQYF.

The V and J genes are TRBV7-8 and TRBJ1-2; possibly TRBD1 for D (5 bases). Germline V gene sequence: CDR1 SGHVS, CDR2 FQNEAQ. The CDR3 consists of 14 residues. Trimming shortened V by 1 base and J by 3 bases, and 9 bases separated the two germline ends. The chain's CDR3 is CASSLGGGDYGYTF. The CDR3, as DNA: TGTGCCAGCAGCTTAGGGGGAGGGGACTATGGCTACACCTTC.

J is TRBJ2-3 and V is TRBV29-1; 7 bases map to TRBD2. The ends lost 2 bases at V and 6 bases at J; junction bases unmatched: 5. The CDR3 extends over 13 amino acids. Looked up from germline, CDR1 is SQVTM and CDR2 is ANQGSEA. CDR3 amino acids: CSVERRGVDTQYF. As DNA, the CDR3 is TGCAGCGTTGAACGCCGGGGGGTGGATACGCAGTATTTT.

This chain connects TRBV12-3 or TRBV12-4 to TRBJ1-2; D is perhaps TRBD1 (5 bases). Trimming shortened V by 5 bases and J by 2 bases, and 9 bases separated the two germline ends. This CDR3 has 13 amino acids. CDR3 sequence reads: CASSMTANYGYTF. In DNA, the CDR3 is TGTGCCAGCAGTATGACAGCGAACTATGGCTACACCTTC.